The 9 T cell receptor beta chains below were found in one sample sequenced in a study of shared clonotypes between healthy human individuals. TCRdb's copy holds only in-frame clones and misses some; the assay was immunoSEQ multiplex PCR. The sample includes under 2.5 million clones, around 90% of them seen just once. Sequencing used naive CD4+ T cells from PBMCs. Subset: CD45RA+ positively selected. Source of these receptors: a man between 18 and 29 years old in good health. Some clones in this sample may be carry-over from other donors' samples.

V is TRBV28 and J is TRBJ1-2; tentative D call: TRBD1 (6 bases). The germline V and J ends were trimmed by 6 bases and 6 bases, with 17 bases remaining between them. Germline CDR1 and CDR2: MDHEN and SYDVKM. The CDR3 length is 14 residues. The CDR3 spells CASSLSGGLHGYTF. CDR3 DNA sequence: TGTGCCAGCAGCCTCTCCGGGGGGCTCCATGGCTACACCTTC.

This chain's CDR3 is CAISRQGDSYEQYF. In DNA form, the CDR3 reads TGTGCCATCTCAAGACAGGGCGACTCCTACGAGCAGTACTTC. The genes are TRBV28 and TRBJ2-7, with TRBD1 matching over 7 bases. Germline V lookup: CDR1 MDHEN, CDR2 SYDVKM. The CDR3 is made up of 14 amino acids. Losses at the gene ends were 10 bases for V and 0 bases for J; bases not matched to a gene: 9.

V is TRBV28 and J is TRBJ1-2; D remains unclear. Germline CDR1 reads MDHEN; CDR2 reads SYDVKM. The CDR3 has 12 residues. V was shortened by 8 bases and J by 4 bases, with 11 bases between the two germline ends. The CDR3 loop reads CASLLLGYGYTF. DNA for the CDR3: TGTGCCAGCCTGTTATTGGGCTATGGCTACACCTTC.

The gene calls are TRBV5-1 and TRBJ1-6; no firm D call. This CDR3 contains 16 residues. CDR1 is SGHRS, CDR2 YFSETQ, per germline. Trimming removed 6 bases at V and 0 bases at J, with 13 bases between. The DNA for the CDR3 is TGCGCCAGCACCGCCGACACTAGCTCCTATAATTCACCCCTCCACTTT. Residues: CASTADTSSYNSPLHF.

The chain links TRBV28 to TRBJ1-3, with D possibly matching TRBD1 (6 bases). V lost 2 bases and J 4 bases, leaving 21 bases between the germline ends. Germline CDR1 and CDR2: MDHEN and SYDVKM. This CDR3 is 18 amino acids long. CDR3 loop: CASSLMNRAPEAGNTIYF. Here the CDR3 DNA reads TGTGCCAGCAGTTTAATGAACAGGGCTCCCGAGGCGGGAAACACCATATATTTT.

V and J are TRBV6-5 and TRBJ2-3; D is unresolved. Per germline, CDR1 MNHEY and CDR2 SVGAGI. This CDR3 has 16 amino acids. Trimming pared 2 bases from V and 3 bases from J, leaving 15 bases between. CDR3 region: CASSYAGVRKTDTQYF. In nucleotides, the CDR3 is TGTGCCAGCAGTTACGCAGGAGTTCGGAAAACAGATACGCAGTATTTT.

This chain uses TRBV6-1 with TRBJ1-1, with D unresolved. CDR3 size: 11 residues. The V end lost 2 bases, the J end lost 7 bases, and 5 bases lay between the germline ends. Germline V gene lookup returns CDR1 MNHNS and CDR2 SASEGT. The CDR3 is CASSEPYEAFF. The CDR3 region has the DNA TGTGCCAGCAGTGAACCTTATGAAGCTTTCTTT.

Note on this clone: The conserved closing phenylalanine or tryptophan is absent in this CDR3, likely reflecting a read error. The CDR3 is CASSILATDNYGYTL. CDR3 nucleotide sequence: TGTGCCAGTAGTATATTGGCTACTGACAACTATGGCTACACCCTC. V is TRBV19 and J is TRBJ1-2; no clear D gene. Germline loops: CDR1 LNHDA, CDR2 SQIVND (reference sequence). The CDR3 is 15 residues long. Deletions cut 2 bases from V and 2 bases from J, with 12 bases between.

V is TRBV30 and J is TRBJ2-3; TRBD2 agrees at 9 bases. This CDR3 comprises 14 residues. Germline V gene sequence: CDR1 GTSNPN, CDR2 SVGIG (reference sequence). Trimming removed 4 bases from V and 7 bases from J; junction bases left unmatched: 9. The CDR3 spells CAWTSGTSHHTQYF. As DNA, the CDR3 is TGTGCCTGGACTAGCGGGACATCCCACCATACGCAGTATTTT.